One and the same sample provided the 25 T cell receptor beta chains below, sequenced in a study of metastatic and nonmetastatic thyroid tumors. Until they underwent thyroid surgery, no patient had received any treatment. TCRdb re-called the PCR reads through MiXCR. The sample consists of several thousand clones, 20% to 25% of them appearing once. The sequenced sample was adjacent normal tissue. These receptors originate from a female donor with papillary thyroid cancer or a benign thyroid nodule (not recorded which). Some clones in this sample may be carry-over from other donors' samples.

The table lists this clone with many counts. The V gene is TRBV6-2 or TRBV6-3, the J gene TRBJ1-2; TRBD1 matches at 8 bases. Germline CDR1 MNHEY, CDR2 SVGEGT. CDR3 length: 15 amino acids. The V segment lost 2 bases and the J segment 10 bases; nucleotides outside the gene matches: 12. The CDR3 here is CASSYGDFRGRDYTF. Written as DNA, the CDR3 is TGTGCCAGCAGTTACGGGGACTTCAGGGGGCGCGACTACACCTTC.

A few counts support this clone. Germline is not matched at one junction end, which may reflect a read error. The rearrangement joins TRBV15 to TRBJ1-2; 8 bases line up with TRBD1. Germline lookup yields CDR1 LNHNV and CDR2 YYDKDF (reference sequence). CDR3 length equals 13 residues. CDR3 in amino acids: CATIDQTGDVYIF. As DNA, the CDR3 is TGTGCCACCATCGACCAGACAGGGGACGTCTACATCTTC.

This clone is classed as medium-sized (0.01 to 0.1%). The V and J genes are TRBV7-3 and TRBJ1-2; unclear D gene. Germline CDR1 and CDR2: SGHTA and FQGTGA. This CDR3 is built from 13 residues. Between the trimmed V and J ends, which lost 4 bases and 3 bases, there was a span of 9 bases. The CDR3 here is CASSSSGDYGYTF. As DNA, the CDR3 is TGTGCCAGCAGCTCCTCAGGAGACTATGGCTACACCTTC.

This clone is a singleton in its sample. The chain recombines TRBV7-2 with TRBJ2-2; no clear D. Germline CDR1 and CDR2: SGHTA and FQGNSA. CDR3 size: 15 residues. Trimming took off 5 bases at V and 6 bases at J, with 16 bases between the two ends. CDR3: CASSTDGLRAGELFF. CDR3 coding DNA: TGTGCCAGCAGCACAGATGGGCTCAGAGCCGGGGAGCTGTTTTTT.

A remark on this clone: Likely a read error: the CDR3 ends without its conserved phenylalanine or tryptophan. V and J are TRBV7-6 and TRBJ1-3; D is ambiguous. This CDR3 contains 14 residues. Germline CDR1 reads SGHVS; CDR2 reads FNYEAQ. Here the CDR3 DNA reads TGTGCCAGCTGCACCACAGTCTCTGGAAACTCCATATATTGT. Translated, it gives CASCTTVSGNSIYC.

This clone showed up many times. This rearrangement joins TRBV20-1 to TRBJ2-1; D possibly corresponds to TRBD1 (5 bases). CDR3 size: 13 residues. Trimming shortened V by 7 bases and J by 3 bases, and 13 bases separated the two germline ends. CDR1 and CDR2 (germline): DFQATT, SNEGSKA (reference sequence). As DNA, the CDR3 is TGCAGTGTCCCCCCCGACAGCTACAATGAGCAGTTCTTC. It is translated as CSVPPDSYNEQFF.

To note about this clone: Other DNA sequences within the sample encode an identical CDR3. The CDR3 DNA is TGTGCCAGCAGCTTCCGGGGCGACACAGATACGCAGTATTTT. Translating gives CASSFRGDTDTQYF. The chain carries TRBV5-4 and TRBJ2-3; D tentatively reads TRBD1 or TRBD2 (5 bases each). The CDR3 has 14 residues. CDR1 is SGHNT, CDR2 YYREEE, per germline (reference sequence). Trimming took off 2 bases at V and 2 bases at J, with 9 bases between the two ends. The full variable domain, in which reference TRBV5-4 and TRBJ2-3 provide the parts outside the CDR3, is ETGVTQSPTHLIKTRGQQVTLRCSSQSGHNTVSWYQQALGQGPQFIFQYYREEENGRGNFPPRFSGLQFPNYSSELNVNALELDDSALYLCASSFRGDTDTQYFGPGTRLTVL.

This clone is classed as medium-sized (0.01 to 0.1%). V gene TRBV7-2 combines with J gene TRBJ2-7, with 10 bases identical to TRBD2. Looked up from germline, CDR1 is SGHTA and CDR2 is FQGNSA. The CDR3 length is 14 residues. The V and J ends lost 5 bases and 7 bases, in that order; junction bases with no gene match: 8. The CDR3 loop is CASSAPGLAREQYF. CDR3 DNA sequence: TGTGCCAGCAGCGCCCCGGGACTAGCGAGGGAGCAGTACTTC.

This clone was recorded at least ten times. The CDR3 reads CASSPDGATNQPQHF. The CDR3 coding sequence is TGCGCCAGCAGCCCCGACGGGGCAACTAATCAGCCCCAGCATTTT. This chain connects TRBV5-1 to TRBJ1-5, with D perhaps TRBD1 (5 bases). V lost 4 bases, J lost 4 bases, and 15 bases lay in between. This CDR3 region has 15 residues. Per the germline V gene, CDR1 is SGHRS and CDR2 is YFSETQ.

The chain recombines TRBV30 with TRBJ1-6, with 7 bases fitting TRBD1. Germline CDR1 and CDR2: GTSNPN and SVGIG (reference sequence). The J segment lost 8 bases and the V segment lost 4 bases, leaving 11 bases of the junction unmatched. The CDR3 loop spans 15 amino acids. CDR3: CAWTWTGGYDSPLHF. CDR3 bases: TGTGCCTGGACATGGACAGGTGGATATGATTCACCCCTCCACTTT.

The table lists this clone with many counts. Being one base from a much bigger clone, this may be a read error. This sample also contains other DNA sequences that code for the same CDR3. V usage is TRBV7-6 and J usage is TRBJ2-7, with TRBD2 as a possible D gene (5 bases). Trimming removed 3 bases from V and 7 bases from J, with 16 bases in between. CDR3 length: 14 residues. Germline CDR1 and CDR2: SGHVS and FNYEAQ. The CDR3 nucleotides read TGTGCCAGCAGCTTCGGGAATCCTACTGCTGAGCAGTACTTC. It specifies CASSFGNPTAEQYF.

This clone was counted at least ten times. This chain uses TRBV7-6 with TRBJ1-5; a possible D gene is TRBD1 (6 bases). The CDR3 consists of 15 residues. Germline loops: CDR1 SGHVS, CDR2 FNYEAQ. V was clipped by 1 base and J by 1 base, with 8 bases between them. The CDR3 bases are TGTGCCAGCAGCTTAGGGGGGGCGAGCAATCAGCCCCAGCATTTT. The encoded protein is CASSLGGASNQPQHF.

This clone has a count of ten or more. The chain recombines TRBV3-1 with TRBJ2-5; TRBD2 agrees at 15 bases. With 5 bases clipped from V and 5 bases from J, the junction kept 12 bases outside the gene matches. The CDR3 length is 18 residues. Germline V CDR1 and CDR2: LGHDT, YNNKEL (reference sequence). DNA for the CDR3: TGTGCCAGCAGCACGCCGGGACTAGCGGGAGGCCAAAGGGAGACCCAGTACTTC. This encodes CASSTPGLAGGQRETQYF.

The J gene is TRBJ2-7, the V gene TRBV28, with 7 bases that match TRBD1. The CDR3 has 13 amino acids. The germline CDR1 and CDR2 sequences are MDHEN and SYDVKM. J gave up 1 base and V 10 bases, and 7 bases lay outside the gene matches. CDR3 sequence (DNA): TGTGCCATCCCAGACAGGGCTTCCTACGAGCAGTACTTC. Translated: CAIPDRASYEQYF.

This clone was seen only a few times. The chain recombines TRBV6-5 with TRBJ2-1, with TRBD2 as a possible D gene (5 bases). The V and J ends lost 4 bases and 9 bases respectively, with 10 bases between them. The CDR3 sequence is 12 residues long. Germline CDR1 MNHEY, CDR2 SVGAGI. The CDR3 loop reads CASSLSAGEQFF. CDR3 nucleotides: TGTGCCAGCAGTTTGTCCGCGGGTGAGCAGTTCTTC.

The chain couples TRBV12-3 or TRBV12-4 to TRBJ1-1; D is perhaps TRBD1 (5 bases). CDR3 size: 13 residues. Trimming left V 2 bases short and J 5 bases short, with 9 bases between. The DNA for the CDR3 is TGTGCCAGCAGTTTAAGAAGGGGTACTGAAGCTTTCTTT. It is translated as CASSLRRGTEAFF.

At least ten counts were recorded for this clone. The chain is built from TRBV20-1 and TRBJ1-3; 7 bases are shared with TRBD1. The CDR3 length is 15 residues. CDR1 DFQATT and CDR2 SNEGSKA come from the germline V gene (reference sequence). The V and J ends lost 0 bases and 6 bases, in that order; junction bases with no gene match: 8. DNA of the CDR3: TGCAGTGCTAGAGATGCCCGGGACAGCCAAAACACCATATATTTT. Protein product: CSARDARDSQNTIYF.

A few counts support this clone. V gene TRBV6-1 combines with J gene TRBJ2-1; weak D call: TRBD2 (5 bases). Trimming removed 7 bases at V and 14 bases at J, with 15 bases between. Germline V gene sequence: CDR1 MNHNS, CDR2 SASEGT. The CDR3 is 11 amino acids. The DNA for the CDR3 is TGTGCCAGCACCTTTACTACGAGGGAGTTCTTC. This sequence encodes CASTFTTREFF.

Concerning this clone: One end of the junction fails to match germline, which may point to a read error. The V gene is TRBV5-1, the J gene TRBJ2-5; no clear D gene. Looked up from germline, CDR1 is SGHRS and CDR2 is YFSETQ. The CDR3 runs 13 residues. The DNA of the CDR3 is TGCGCCTGCAGTCGGAAAGACCAAGAAACCCAGTACTTC. Its translation: CACSRKDQETQYF.

This clone showed up many times. This CDR3 is also generated by other DNA sequences in the sample. DNA for the CDR3: TGTGCCACCAGCAGGGGACAGGGGGTAGAGACCCAGTACTTC. Its protein product is CATSRGQGVETQYF. The rearrangement uses TRBV15 and TRBJ2-5; TRBD1 agrees at 11 bases. Germline CDR1 LNHNV, CDR2 YYDKDF (reference sequence). This CDR3 region has 14 residues. With V trimmed by 3 bases and J by 4 bases, 1 base remained unmatched.

Relative to its sample, this clone is medium-sized. V is TRBV2 and J is TRBJ1-1; a weak D match, TRBD1 (6 bases). The CDR3 length is 15 residues. V was clipped by 6 bases and J by 0 bases, with 14 bases between them. Germline CDR1 reads SNHLY; CDR2 reads FYNNEI. CDR3 DNA sequence: TGTGCCAGCAGCGAACCCTGGGGGCTGAACACTGAAGCTTTCTTT. Translation: CASSEPWGLNTEAFF.

Ten or more counts support this clone. This sequence joins TRBV7-3 and TRBJ2-2; no reliable D call. The CDR3 length is 13 residues. Trimming took 4 bases from V and 1 from J, leaving 4 bases between them. Looked up from germline, CDR1 is SGHTA and CDR2 is FQGTGA. DNA of the CDR3: TGTGCCAGCAGCTACAAGAACACCGGGGAGCTGTTTTTT. Its translation: CASSYKNTGELFF.

This clone rates as medium-sized (0.01 to 0.1%). The chain links TRBV7-2 to TRBJ2-1; D might be TRBD2 (5 bases). V was cut by 5 bases and J by 4 bases, with 12 bases left in between. The CDR3 extends over 14 amino acids. Per the germline V gene, CDR1 is SGHTA and CDR2 is FQGNSA. CDR3 DNA sequence: TGTGCCAGCAGCACCGAGCGGAGATACAATGAGCAGTTCTTC. Translated: CASSTERRYNEQFF.

Ten or more counts support this clone. A much larger clone lies one base from this, so it may be a read error. The chain recombines TRBV5-1 with TRBJ2-5, with 9 bases that match TRBD2. The CDR3 extends over 15 amino acids. The germline V gene has CDR1 SGHRS and CDR2 YFSETQ. The CDR3: CARSSRAGGALTQYF. In DNA form, the CDR3 reads TGCGCCCGCAGCTCGAGGGCGGGGGGGGCACTGACCCAGTACTTC.

At least ten counts were recorded for this clone. The chain is built from TRBV7-2 and TRBJ2-3, with TRBD2 matching over 7 bases. The CDR3 has 14 residues. The trim removed 2 bases at V and 4 bases at J, leaving 3 bases unmatched. Per the germline V gene, CDR1 is SGHTA and CDR2 is FQGNSA. The CDR3 here is CASSLLTSSDTQYF. Here the CDR3 DNA reads TGTGCCAGCAGCTTATTGACTAGCTCAGATACGCAGTATTTT.